The source of this T cell receptor beta chain is a study of blood T cell repertoires in COVID-19. Study as a whole: The origin of the acute and convalescent COVID-19 samples was the United States, Italy and Spain.

TCRdb's table, derived via immunoSEQ multiplex PCR, lists solely in-frame clones and lacks some. This sample has fewer than 200,000 clones, with 65% to 80% found just once. This receptor was identified in a man aged 55 to 70 with acute or convalescent COVID-19. Sequencing was performed on peripheral blood.

The CDR3 protein is CASSLEGQGIGDTQYF. CDR3 coding DNA: TGCGCCAGCAGCTTAGAGGGTCAGGGGATCGGGGATACGCAGTATTTT. The chain is built from TRBV5-1 and TRBJ2-3; a possible D gene is TRBD1 (6 bases). The germline gives CDR1 SGHRS, CDR2 YFSETQ. This CDR3 spans 16 amino acids. V was pared by 2 bases and J by 6 bases, with 19 bases between.